This record covers a single T cell receptor (beta chain). Generated by immunoSEQ multiplex PCR, the TCRdb table keeps only in-frame clones and is missing some. Of approximately 400 clones listed, 63% are singletons. This record comes from a study of T cell repertoires and HLA-DP antigens. Overall study context: DNA input averaged approximately 220 ng in sorted CD137+CD4+ and approximately 1,200 ng in pre-culture CD4+. Overall study results and limits: Before culture, most alloreactive clones could not be detected.

Germline CDR1 and CDR2: MNHEY and SVGAGI. This CDR3 contains 13 residues. Trimming shortened V by 5 bases and J by 9 bases, and 16 bases separated the two germline ends. Sample label represents: CD137+ CD4 T cells sorted after culture with HeLa expressing allogeneic HLA-DP. Stimulation used HeLa cells expressing transduced HLA-DPA1/DPB1, HLA-DM, invariant chain and CD80. CD4+ cells expanded for more than 12 days were restimulated 20 to 25 h with allogeneic-DPB1 HeLa cells. This sequence joins TRBV6-5 and TRBJ2-5; weak D call: TRBD1 (6 bases). This TCR was sampled from a man aged 50 or older in good health and CMV-seronegative. Material for sequencing was alloreactive CD137+ CD4+ T cells from cultured PBMCs. Specified subset: CD137+ CD4+ cells sorted after 24 h restimulation with the allogeneic HLA-DP-expressing HeLa cells. CDR3: CASSRAGVGAQYF. The CDR3 coding sequence is TGTGCCAGCAGTAGGGCAGGGGTCGGGGCCCAGTACTTC.